The present TCR beta chain was sequenced within a study of blood T cell repertoires in COVID-19. Background on the study: Sites across the United States, Italy and Spain contributed samples from acute and convalescent COVID-19. T cells, B-cell-depleted T cells, or PBMCs provided the cDNA or gDNA that served as material.

Study processing details: It was from reference gene primer amplification that nucleated cell counts were estimated. Produced via immunoSEQ multiplex PCR; TCRdb's table is partial and in-frame only. The DNA was the basis for D and trimming; V, J and clone size are from that table. This table has about 200,000 clones, around 80% appearing once. This clone was seen only once. Germline V lookup: CDR1 SQVTM, CDR2 ANQGSEA. Trimming removed 4 bases from V and 0 bases from J, with 12 bases in between. The CDR3 runs to 15 residues. Input material: peripheral blood. The rearrangement links TRBV29-1 to TRBJ2-2; D possibly corresponds to TRBD1 (5 bases). The TCR sequence derives from a human donor with acute or convalescent COVID-19. The donor label of this sample is uncertain. The CDR3 spells CSVGSTGANTGELFF. Written as DNA, the CDR3 is TGCAGCGTTGGATCCACAGGCGCGAACACCGGGGAGCTGTTTTTT.